A single sample gave rise to the 3 T cell receptor beta chains below, sequenced in a study of blood T cell repertoires in COVID-19. The assay was immunoSEQ multiplex PCR, and TCRdb's table has in-frame clones only and misses some. Among approximately 130,000 clones listed, roughly 79% were seen once. The sample comprised peripheral blood. All receptors come from a human donor in a cohort sampled during active COVID-19.

This clone was seen just once. The V call is TRBV6-6, the J call TRBJ2-7; 9 positions match TRBD2. This CDR3 is built from 16 residues. Germline lookup yields CDR1 MNHNY and CDR2 SVGAGI (reference sequence). V lost 6 bases and J lost 3; bases outside the gene matches: 12. The CDR3 sequence: CASSYKLSGGSYEQYF. The CDR3, as DNA: TGTGCCAGCAGCTACAAACTAAGCGGGGGGAGCTACGAGCAGTACTTC.

V gene TRBV30 combines with J gene TRBJ1-2, with D possibly matching TRBD1 (5 bases). CDR1 and CDR2 from the germline V gene are GTSNPN and SVGIG (reference sequence). V lost 7 bases to trimming and J lost 4 bases, with 16 bases between them. CDR3 length equals 13 residues. The CDR3 sequence is CAYRQTPSYGYTF. The CDR3 DNA reads TGTGCCTATAGACAGACCCCTAGCTATGGCTACACCTTC.

This rearrangement joins TRBV6-5 to TRBJ2-7; 9 bases align to TRBD1. Germline V gives CDR1 MNHEY, CDR2 SVGAGI. This CDR3 contains 16 residues. V dropped 2 bases and J dropped 5; count of bases not matched to a gene: 10. The CDR3 here is CASSYPIGQGRNEQYF. CDR3 in DNA: TGTGCCAGCAGTTACCCGATTGGACAGGGGAGGAACGAGCAGTACTTC.